This T cell receptor (beta chain) was sequenced in a study of T cell responses to AZD1222 COVID-19 vaccine. Per the germline V gene, CDR1 is SGHRS and CDR2 is YFSETQ. Trimming removed 0 bases at V and 8 bases at J, with 14 bases between. This CDR3 comprises 14 residues. Here immunoSEQ multiplex PCR was the method, and the copy in TCRdb shows in-frame clones only, minus some. The top ten clones hold around 10% of a sample with 95,000 to 150,000 clones, roughly 90% of them seen once. The sequences come from peripheral blood, collected on day 0 of AZD1222 vaccination. V is TRBV5-1 and J is TRBJ1-2; unclear D gene. The source is an adult in good health. CDR3 nucleotide sequence: TGCGCCAGCAGCTTGGAGGGCCAAATCCGGGGCTACACCTTC. It encodes CASSLEGQIRGYTF.